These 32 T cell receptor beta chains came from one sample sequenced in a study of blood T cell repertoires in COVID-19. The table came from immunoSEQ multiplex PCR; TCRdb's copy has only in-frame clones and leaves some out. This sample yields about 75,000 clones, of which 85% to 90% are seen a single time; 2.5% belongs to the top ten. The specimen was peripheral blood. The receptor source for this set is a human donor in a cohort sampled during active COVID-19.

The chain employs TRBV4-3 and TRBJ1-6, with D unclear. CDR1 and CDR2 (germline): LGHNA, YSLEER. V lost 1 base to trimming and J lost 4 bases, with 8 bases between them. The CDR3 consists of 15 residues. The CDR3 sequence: CASSQGPGYNSPLHF. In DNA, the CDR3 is TGCGCCAGCAGCCAAGGTCCAGGATATAATTCACCCCTCCACTTT.

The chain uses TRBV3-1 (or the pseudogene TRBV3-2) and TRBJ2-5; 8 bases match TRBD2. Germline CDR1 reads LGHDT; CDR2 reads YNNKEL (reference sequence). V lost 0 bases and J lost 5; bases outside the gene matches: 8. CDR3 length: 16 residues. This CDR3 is CASSQEGTRGRETQYF. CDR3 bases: TGTGCCAGCAGCCAAGAGGGGACTAGGGGGAGGGAGACCCAGTACTTC.

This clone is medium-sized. CDR3 coding DNA: TGTGCCAGCAGCCAAGGGGCGGGCCGGGGCTACACCTTC. Protein product: CASSQGAGRGYTF. The chain carries TRBV4-2 and TRBJ1-2; D unresolved. This CDR3 spans 13 amino acids. The germline V gene encodes CDR1 LGHNA and CDR2 YNFKEQ. With 1 base removed from V and 8 bases from J, the gap between germline ends came to 11 bases.

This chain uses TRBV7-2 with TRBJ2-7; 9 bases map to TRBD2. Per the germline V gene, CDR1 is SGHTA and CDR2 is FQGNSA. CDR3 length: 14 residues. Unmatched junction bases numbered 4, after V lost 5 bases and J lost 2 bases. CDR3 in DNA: TGTGCCAGCAGCATGACTAGCGGACCCTACGAGCAGTACTTC. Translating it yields CASSMTSGPYEQYF.

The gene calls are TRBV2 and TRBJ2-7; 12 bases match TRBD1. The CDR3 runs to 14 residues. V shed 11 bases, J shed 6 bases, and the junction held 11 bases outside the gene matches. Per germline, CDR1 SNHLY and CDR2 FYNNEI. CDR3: CASTSGTGGSEQYF. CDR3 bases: TGTGCCTCCACAAGCGGGACAGGGGGCTCCGAGCAGTACTTC.

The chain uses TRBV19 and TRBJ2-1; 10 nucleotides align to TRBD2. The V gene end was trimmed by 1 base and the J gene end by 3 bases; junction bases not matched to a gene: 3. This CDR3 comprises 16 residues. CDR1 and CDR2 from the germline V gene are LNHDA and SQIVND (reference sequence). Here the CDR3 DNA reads TGTGCCAGTAGTATAGTCGCTAGCGGGAGCTACAATGAGCAGTTCTTC. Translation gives CASSIVASGSYNEQFF.

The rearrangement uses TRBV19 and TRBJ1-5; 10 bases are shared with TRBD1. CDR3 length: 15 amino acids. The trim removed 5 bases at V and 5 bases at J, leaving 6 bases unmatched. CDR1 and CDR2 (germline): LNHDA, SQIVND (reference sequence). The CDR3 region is CASSVVGTGDQPQHF. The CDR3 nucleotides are TGTGCCAGTAGTGTCGTCGGGACAGGGGATCAGCCCCAGCATTTT.

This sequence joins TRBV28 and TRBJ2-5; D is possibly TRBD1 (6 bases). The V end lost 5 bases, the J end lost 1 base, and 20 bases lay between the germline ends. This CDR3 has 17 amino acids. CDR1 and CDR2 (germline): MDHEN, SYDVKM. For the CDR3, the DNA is TGTGCCAGCAGTCGCGCCTGGGGGCCCTACCTCCAAGAGACCCAGTACTTC. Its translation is CASSRAWGPYLQETQYF. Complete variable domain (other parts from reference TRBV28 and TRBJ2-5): DVKVTQSSRYLVKRTGEKVFLECVQDMDHENMFWYRQDPGLGLRLIYFSYDVKMKEKGDIPEGYSVSREKKERFSLILESASTNQTSMYLCASSRAWGPYLQETQYFGPGTRLLVL.

The CDR3 DNA reads TGTGCCAGCAGTCTTGTAGGCGGTGAAGCTTTCTTT. Residues: CASSLVGGEAFF. The chain joins TRBV27 to TRBJ1-1; D gene unclear. The CDR3 is 12 amino acids. Trimming shortened V by 5 bases and J by 7 bases, and 11 bases separated the two germline ends. Germline V gene sequence: CDR1 MNHEY, CDR2 SMNVEV (reference sequence).

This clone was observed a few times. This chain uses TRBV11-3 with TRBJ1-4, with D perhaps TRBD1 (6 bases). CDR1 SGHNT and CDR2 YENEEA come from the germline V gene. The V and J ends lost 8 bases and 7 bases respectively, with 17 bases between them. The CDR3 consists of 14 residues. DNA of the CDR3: TGTGCCAGCGAGCTTCCACAGGGTGGTGAAAAACTGTTTTTT. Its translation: CASELPQGGEKLFF.

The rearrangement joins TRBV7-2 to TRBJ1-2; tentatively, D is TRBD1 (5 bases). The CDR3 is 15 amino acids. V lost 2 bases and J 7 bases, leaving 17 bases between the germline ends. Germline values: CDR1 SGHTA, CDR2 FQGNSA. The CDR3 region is CASSLSSLGLGGYTF. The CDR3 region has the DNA TGTGCCAGCAGCTTATCGTCTCTGGGGCTGGGTGGCTACACCTTC.

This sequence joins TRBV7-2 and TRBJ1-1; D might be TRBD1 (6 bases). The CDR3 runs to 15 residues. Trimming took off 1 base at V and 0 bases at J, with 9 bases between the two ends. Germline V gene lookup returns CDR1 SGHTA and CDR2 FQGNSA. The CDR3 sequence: CASSLGGHLNTEAFF. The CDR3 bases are TGTGCCAGCAGCTTAGGGGGACACTTGAACACTGAAGCTTTCTTT. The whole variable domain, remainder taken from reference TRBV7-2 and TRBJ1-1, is GAGVSQSPSNKVTEKGKDVELRCDPISGHTALYWYRQSLGQGLEFLIYFQGNSAPDKSGLPSDRFSAERTGGSVSTLTIQRTQQEDSAVYLCASSLGGHLNTEAFFGQGTRLTVV.

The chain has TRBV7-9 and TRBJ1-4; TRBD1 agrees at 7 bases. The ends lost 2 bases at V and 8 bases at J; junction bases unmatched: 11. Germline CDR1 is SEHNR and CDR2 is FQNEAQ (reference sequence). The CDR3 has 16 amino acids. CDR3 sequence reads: CASSLQRQGRGEKLFF. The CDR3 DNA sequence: TGTGCCAGCAGCTTACAGCGACAGGGTCGTGGAGAAAAACTGTTTTTT.

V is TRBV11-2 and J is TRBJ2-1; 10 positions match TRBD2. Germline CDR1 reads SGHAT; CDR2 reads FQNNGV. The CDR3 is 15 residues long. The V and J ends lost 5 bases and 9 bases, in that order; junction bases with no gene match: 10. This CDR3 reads CASSLLSGRAREQFF. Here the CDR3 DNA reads TGTGCCAGCAGCCTTTTGAGCGGGAGGGCCCGTGAGCAGTTCTTC. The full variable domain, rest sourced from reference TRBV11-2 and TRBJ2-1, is EAGVAQSPRYKIIEKRQSVAFWCNPISGHATLYWYQQILGQGPKLLIQFQNNGVVDDSQLPKDRFSAERLKGVDSTLKIQPAKLEDSAVYLCASSLLSGRAREQFFGPGTRLTVL.

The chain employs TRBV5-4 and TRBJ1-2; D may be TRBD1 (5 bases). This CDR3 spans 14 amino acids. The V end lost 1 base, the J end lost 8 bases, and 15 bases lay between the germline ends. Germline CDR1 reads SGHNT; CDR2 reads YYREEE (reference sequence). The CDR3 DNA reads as TGTGCCAGCAGCTTGAAAGGCCGCCAGGGAGGCTACACCTTC. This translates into CASSLKGRQGGYTF.

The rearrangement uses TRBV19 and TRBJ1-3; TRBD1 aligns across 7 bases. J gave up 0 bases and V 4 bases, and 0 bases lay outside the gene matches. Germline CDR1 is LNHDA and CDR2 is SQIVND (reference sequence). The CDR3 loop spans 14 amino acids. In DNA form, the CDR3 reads TGTGCCAGTAGTACAGGGGGCTCTGGAAACACCATATATTTT. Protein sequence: CASSTGGSGNTIYF. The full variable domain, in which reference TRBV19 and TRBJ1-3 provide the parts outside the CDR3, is DGGITQSPKYLFRKEGQNVTLSCEQNLNHDAMYWYRQDPGQGLRLIYYSQIVNDFQKGDIAEGYSVSREKKESFPLTVTSAQKNPTAFYLCASSTGGSGNTIYFGEGSWLTVV.

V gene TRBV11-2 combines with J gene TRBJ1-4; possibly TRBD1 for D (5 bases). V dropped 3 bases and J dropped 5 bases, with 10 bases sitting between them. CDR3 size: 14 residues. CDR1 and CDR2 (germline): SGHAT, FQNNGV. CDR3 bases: TGTGCCAGCAGCTTGGGGGGAGGAAATGAAAAACTGTTTTTT. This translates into CASSLGGGNEKLFF.

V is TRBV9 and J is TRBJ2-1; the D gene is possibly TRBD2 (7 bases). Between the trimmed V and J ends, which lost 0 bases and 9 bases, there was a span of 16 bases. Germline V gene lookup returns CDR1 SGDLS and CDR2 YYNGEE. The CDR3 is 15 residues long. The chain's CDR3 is CASSVDGGGALEQFF. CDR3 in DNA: TGTGCCAGCAGCGTAGACGGTGGGGGGGCTCTTGAGCAGTTCTTC. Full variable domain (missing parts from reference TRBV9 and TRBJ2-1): DSGVTQTPKHLITATGQRVTLRCSPRSGDLSVYWYQQSLDQGLQFLIQYYNGEERAKGNILERFSAQQFPDLHSELNLSSLELGDSALYFCASSVDGGGALEQFFGPGTRLTVL.

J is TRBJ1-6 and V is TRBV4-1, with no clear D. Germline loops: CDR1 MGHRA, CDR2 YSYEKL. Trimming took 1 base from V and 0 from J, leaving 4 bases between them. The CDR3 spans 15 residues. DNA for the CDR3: TGCGCCAGCAGCCAAGGAGGCTCCTATAATTCACCCCTCCACTTT. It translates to CASSQGGSYNSPLHF.

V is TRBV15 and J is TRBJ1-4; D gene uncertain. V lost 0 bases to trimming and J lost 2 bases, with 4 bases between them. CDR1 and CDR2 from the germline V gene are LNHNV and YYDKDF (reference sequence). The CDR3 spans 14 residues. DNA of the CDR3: TGTGCCACCAGCAGAGATTCGACTAATGAAAAACTGTTTTTT. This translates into CATSRDSTNEKLFF.

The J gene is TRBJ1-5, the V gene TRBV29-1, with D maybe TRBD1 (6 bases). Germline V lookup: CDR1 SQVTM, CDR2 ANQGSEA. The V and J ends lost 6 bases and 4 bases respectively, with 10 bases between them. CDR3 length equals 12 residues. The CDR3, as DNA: TGCAGCGTATTAACAGGGAATCAGCCCCAGCATTTT. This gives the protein CSVLTGNQPQHF.

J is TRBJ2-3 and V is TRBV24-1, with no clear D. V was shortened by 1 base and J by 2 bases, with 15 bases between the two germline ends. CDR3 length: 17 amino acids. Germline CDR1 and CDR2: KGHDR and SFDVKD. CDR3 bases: TGTGCCACCAGTGATTTCCCGCGGAAGCCCGTCACAGATACGCAGTATTTT. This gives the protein CATSDFPRKPVTDTQYF.

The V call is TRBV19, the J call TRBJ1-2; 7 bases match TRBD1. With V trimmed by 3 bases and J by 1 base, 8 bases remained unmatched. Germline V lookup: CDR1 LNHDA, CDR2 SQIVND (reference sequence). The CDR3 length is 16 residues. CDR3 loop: CASSMTGKRINYGYTF. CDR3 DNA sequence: TGTGCCAGTAGTATGACAGGGAAAAGAATTAACTATGGCTACACCTTC. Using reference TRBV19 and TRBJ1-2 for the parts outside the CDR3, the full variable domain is DGGITQSPKYLFRKEGQNVTLSCEQNLNHDAMYWYRQDPGQGLRLIYYSQIVNDFQKGDIAEGYSVSREKKESFPLTVTSAQKNPTAFYLCASSMTGKRINYGYTFGSGTRLTVV.

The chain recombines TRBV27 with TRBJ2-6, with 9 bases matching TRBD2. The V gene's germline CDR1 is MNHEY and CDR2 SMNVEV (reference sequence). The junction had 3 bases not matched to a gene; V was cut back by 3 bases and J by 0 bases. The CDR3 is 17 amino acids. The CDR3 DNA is TGTGCCAGCAGTTTGGCGGGAGGGAACTCTGGGGCCAACGTCCTGACTTTC. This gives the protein CASSLAGGNSGANVLTF.

CDR3 in amino acids: CASKDLALTGELFF. The CDR3 DNA is TGTGCCAGCAAGGATCTAGCGCTAACCGGGGAGCTGTTTTTT. This rearrangement joins TRBV2 to TRBJ2-2; tentatively, D is TRBD2 (6 bases). This CDR3 contains 14 residues. The germline V gene encodes CDR1 SNHLY and CDR2 FYNNEI. V was pared by 7 bases and J by 5 bases, with 14 bases between.

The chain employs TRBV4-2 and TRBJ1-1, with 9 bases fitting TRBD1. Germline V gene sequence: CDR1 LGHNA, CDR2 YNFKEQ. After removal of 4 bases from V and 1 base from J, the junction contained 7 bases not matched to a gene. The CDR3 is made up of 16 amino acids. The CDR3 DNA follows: TGTGCCAGCAGCCTGGGACAGGGCCTACCGAACACTGAAGCTTTCTTT. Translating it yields CASSLGQGLPNTEAFF.

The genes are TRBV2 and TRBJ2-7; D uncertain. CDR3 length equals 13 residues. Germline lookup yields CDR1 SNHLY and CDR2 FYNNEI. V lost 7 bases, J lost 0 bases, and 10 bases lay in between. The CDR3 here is CASNTSPSYEQYF. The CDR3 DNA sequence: TGTGCCAGCAATACCAGTCCCTCCTACGAGCAGTACTTC. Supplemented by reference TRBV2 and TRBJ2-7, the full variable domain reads EPEVTQTPSHQVTQMGQEVILRCVPISNHLYFYWYRQILGQKVEFLVSFYNNEISEKSEIFDDQFSVERPDGSNFTLKIRSTKLEDSAMYFCASNTSPSYEQYFGPGTRLTVT.

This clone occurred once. CDR3 sequence: CASSYSGRGTEAFF. CDR3 DNA: TGTGCCAGCAGTTACTCTGGACGGGGCACTGAAGCTTTCTTT. This sequence joins TRBV6-5 and TRBJ1-1; D is ambiguous. Germline lookup yields CDR1 MNHEY and CDR2 SVGAGI. The CDR3 totals 14 residues. Trimming left V 0 bases short and J 4 bases short, with 9 bases between.

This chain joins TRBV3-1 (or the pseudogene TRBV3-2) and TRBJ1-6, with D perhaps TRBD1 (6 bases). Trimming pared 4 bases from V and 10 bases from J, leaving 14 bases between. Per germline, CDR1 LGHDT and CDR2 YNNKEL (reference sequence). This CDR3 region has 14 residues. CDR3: CASSRPGQHSPLHF. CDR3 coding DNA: TGTGCCAGCAGCCGACCGGGACAACACTCACCCCTCCACTTT.

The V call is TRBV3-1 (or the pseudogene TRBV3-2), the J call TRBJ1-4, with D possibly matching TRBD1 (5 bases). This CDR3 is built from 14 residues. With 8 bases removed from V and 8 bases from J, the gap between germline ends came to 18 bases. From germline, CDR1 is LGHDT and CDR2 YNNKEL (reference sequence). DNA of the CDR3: TGTGCCAGCCGCTCCACAGGACCAATGGAAAAACTGTTTTTT. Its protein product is CASRSTGPMEKLFF.

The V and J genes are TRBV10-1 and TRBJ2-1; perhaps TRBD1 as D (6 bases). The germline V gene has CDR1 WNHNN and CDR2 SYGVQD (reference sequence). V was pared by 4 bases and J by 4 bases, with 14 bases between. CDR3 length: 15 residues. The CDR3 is CASSVRQGPYNEQFF. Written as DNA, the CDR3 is TGCGCCAGCAGTGTCAGGCAGGGGCCTTACAATGAGCAGTTCTTC.

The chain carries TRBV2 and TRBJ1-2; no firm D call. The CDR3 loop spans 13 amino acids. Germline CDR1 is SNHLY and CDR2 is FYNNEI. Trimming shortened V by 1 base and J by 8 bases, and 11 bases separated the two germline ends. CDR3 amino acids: CASSEVAVEGYTF. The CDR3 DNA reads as TGTGCCAGCAGTGAAGTCGCGGTAGAGGGCTACACCTTC.